The entry that follows covers one T cell receptor (beta chain) sequence. Its antigen is not known. Assay: immunoSEQ multiplex PCR; the TCRdb copy retains only in-frame clones and omits some. The table records roughly 120,000 clones, roughly nine tenths of them present only once. The J segment lost 2 bases and the V segment lost 2 bases, leaving 9 bases of the junction unmatched. This CDR3 region has 16 residues. CDR1 and CDR2 from the germline V gene are GTSNPN and SVGIG (reference sequence). This specimen belongs to a study of graft-versus-host responses after intestinal transplantation. Study as a whole: Once they had received anti-thymocyte globulin induction, all recipients took tacrolimus and steroids for about 3 years.

This chain joins TRBV30 and TRBJ2-3, with 8 bases that match TRBD1. The receptor was derived from a human donor who was the organ donor for an intestinal transplant. This specimen was unstimulated CD4+ T cells sorted from spleen or lymph node cells, taken before transplant. The CDR3 region is CAWSSSRTGNTDTQYF. CDR3 nucleotides: TGTGCCTGGAGTTCTTCCCGGACAGGGAACACAGATACGCAGTATTTT.